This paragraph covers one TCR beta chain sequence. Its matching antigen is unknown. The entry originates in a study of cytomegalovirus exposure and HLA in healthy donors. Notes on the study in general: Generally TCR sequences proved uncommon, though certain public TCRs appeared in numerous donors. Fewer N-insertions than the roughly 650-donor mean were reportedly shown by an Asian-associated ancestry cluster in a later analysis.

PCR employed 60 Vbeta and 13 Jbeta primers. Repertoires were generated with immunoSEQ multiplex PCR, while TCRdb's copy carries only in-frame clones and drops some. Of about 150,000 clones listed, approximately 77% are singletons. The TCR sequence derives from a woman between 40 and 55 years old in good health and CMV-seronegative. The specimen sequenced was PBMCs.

The CDR3 nucleotides read TGTGCCAGCAGCCCGGCAGGGTCTGGAAACACCATATATTTT. Translation: CASSPAGSGNTIYF. V usage is TRBV25-1 and J usage is TRBJ1-3; tentative D call: TRBD1 (5 bases). V dropped 6 bases and J dropped 1 base, with 10 bases sitting between them. Germline values: CDR1 MGHDK, CDR2 SYGVNS. This CDR3 has 14 residues.